This TCR beta chain derives from a study of blood T cell repertoires in COVID-19. Study information: Samples taken during acute and convalescent COVID-19 were collected in the United States, Italy and Spain. The cDNA or gDNA used as material had been derived from T cells, B-cell-depleted T cells, or PBMCs.

The authors' processing: How many nucleated cells were present was estimated from reference gene primer amplification. Method: immunoSEQ multiplex PCR; TCRdb's copy keeps in-frame clones and lacks some. V and J calls and clone size are given by that table; D and trimming were obtained from the DNA. The table records some 150,000 clones, around 87% of them present only once. This clone was seen once. The CDR3 extends over 14 amino acids. The V gene lost 0 bases and the J gene lost 8 bases, with 13 bases spanning the gap. The germline V gene encodes CDR1 KGHSH and CDR2 LQKENI. Sample: peripheral blood. The chain is built from TRBV18 and TRBJ1-2; no definite D call. This TCR came from a woman in her sixties or seventies with active or convalescent COVID-19. CDR3 DNA: TGTGCCAGCTCACCACCGGCCAAGGCGGGGGGCTACACCTTC. Translation: CASSPPAKAGGYTF.